These 3 T cell receptor beta chains came from one sample sequenced in a study of cytomegalovirus exposure and HLA in healthy donors. This PCR relied on a set of 60 Vbeta primers and 13 Jbeta primers. TCRdb's copy holds only in-frame clones and misses some; the assay was immunoSEQ multiplex PCR. The table records fewer than 150,000 clones, roughly 80% of them present only once. The sequenced sample consisted of PBMCs. Source of these receptors: a male donor in good health and CMV-seronegative.

The chain recombines TRBV4-3 with TRBJ2-3; TRBD2 aligns across 10 bases. The CDR3 runs 15 residues. Trimming at V came to 2 bases and at J to 8 bases, leaving 7 bases not matched to a gene. Per the germline V gene, CDR1 is LGHNA and CDR2 is YSLEER. The CDR3 region is CASSQPSGGLVTQYF. The CDR3 DNA sequence: TGCGCCAGCAGCCAACCTAGCGGGGGACTAGTTACGCAGTATTTT.

This chain connects TRBV19 to TRBJ2-7, with 7 bases aligning to TRBD1. This CDR3 comprises 13 residues. CDR1 and CDR2 (germline): LNHDA, SQIVND (reference sequence). The V segment lost 7 bases and the J segment 0 bases; nucleotides outside the gene matches: 3. For the CDR3, the DNA is TGTGCCAGTAAGGGACAGACCTCCTACGAGCAGTACTTC. This translates into CASKGQTSYEQYF.

The chain joins TRBV19 to TRBJ2-1; D is uncertain. V was shortened by 6 bases and J by 10 bases, with 13 bases between the two germline ends. This CDR3 comprises 12 residues. CDR1 is LNHDA, CDR2 SQIVND, per germline (reference sequence). The CDR3 DNA sequence: TGTGCCAGTAGCGGCTGGGCTGGAGAGCAGTTCTTC. This gives the protein CASSGWAGEQFF.